What follows describes a single T cell receptor (beta chain). Its specificity is not known. It was with 60 Vbeta and 13 Jbeta primers that the PCR ran. Under the authors' procedure: The count from a later analysis was tens of millions of unique TCR beta chains, some 9.9 million of them shared. Assay: immunoSEQ multiplex PCR; the TCRdb copy retains only in-frame clones and omits some. Clone size and the V and J calls come from that table; the DNA yielded D and trimming. Here the sample spans fewer than 350,000 clones, about 87% being singletons. This CDR3 has 15 amino acids. V was trimmed by 3 bases and J by 6 bases, leaving 15 bases between them. Germline V CDR1 and CDR2: SNHLY, FYNNEI. The entry originates in a study of cytomegalovirus exposure and HLA in healthy donors. Broader study findings: A later analysis appeared to link common viral pathogens to several of the most significant clusters. Most TCR sequences were seen very rarely across donors, but some public TCRs occurred in many.

This sequence was found in a woman between 18 and 29 years old in good health and CMV-seronegative. The sample taken for sequencing was PBMCs. The rearrangement links TRBV2 to TRBJ2-1; a weak D match, TRBD1 (6 bases). The CDR3 sequence: CASSEAGVAFNEQFF. For the CDR3, the DNA is TGTGCCAGCAGTGAGGCAGGGGTGGCTTTCAATGAGCAGTTCTTC.